This TCR beta chain appears in the sequencing data of a study of response to subunit inactivated influenza vaccine. TCRdb re-analysed the RT-PCR reads in MiXCR, keeping a single row per CDR3 protein. The top ten clones hold roughly 2.8% of a sample with approximately 500,000 distinct CDR3 sequences, roughly a quarter of them seen once. The CDR3 is 19 amino acids. J gave up 0 bases and V 5 bases, and 14 bases lay outside the gene matches. Germline V gene data show CDR1 as SGHAT and CDR2 as FQNNGV. In addition, the sample was reused for a study of T cells expressing NK-cell markers. That publication notes: UMIs were included in TCR beta cDNA generated by 5'RACE template switching. Sorting was limited to alpha-beta TCR-expressing T cells with an anti-gamma-delta TCR antibody in several experiments. The study found dominant NKG2C+ clonotypes at roughly 1.0-8% of CD8+ T cells in about six donors. There remained a lack of clarity about HCMV specificity of expanded NKG2C+ T cell clones.

The receptor comes from a man between 50 and 59 years old who received an inactivated influenza vaccine. The material was CD4+ T cells sorted from PBMCs, obtained 11 to 12 days after vaccination. The chain joins TRBV11-2 to TRBJ2-1, with 9 bases that match TRBD2. This CDR3 is CASSPAWLAGVRSYNEQFF. CDR3 bases: TGTGCCAGCAGCCCCGCCTGGTTAGCGGGGGTGCGCTCCTACAATGAGCAGTTCTTC. Full variable domain (rest looked up from reference TRBV11-2 and TRBJ2-1): EAGVAQSPRYKIIEKRQSVAFWCNPISGHATLYWYQQILGQGPKLLIQFQNNGVVDDSQLPKDRFSAERLKGVDSTLKIQPAKLEDSAVYLCASSPAWLAGVRSYNEQFFGPGTRLTVL.